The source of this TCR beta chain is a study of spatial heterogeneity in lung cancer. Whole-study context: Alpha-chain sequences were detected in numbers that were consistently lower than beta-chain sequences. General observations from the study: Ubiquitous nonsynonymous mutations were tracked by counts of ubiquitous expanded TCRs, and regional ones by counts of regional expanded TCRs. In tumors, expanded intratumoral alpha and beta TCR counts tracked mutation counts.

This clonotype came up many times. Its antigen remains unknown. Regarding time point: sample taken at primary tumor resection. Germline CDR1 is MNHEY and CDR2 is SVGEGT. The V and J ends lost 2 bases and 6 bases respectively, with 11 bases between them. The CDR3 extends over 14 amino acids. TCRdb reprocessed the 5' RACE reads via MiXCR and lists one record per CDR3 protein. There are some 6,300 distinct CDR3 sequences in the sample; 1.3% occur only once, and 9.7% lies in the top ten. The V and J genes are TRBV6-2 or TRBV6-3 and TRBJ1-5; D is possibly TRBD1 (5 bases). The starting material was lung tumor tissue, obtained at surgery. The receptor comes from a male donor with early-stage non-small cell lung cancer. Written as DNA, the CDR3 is TGTGCCAGCAGTTACAGAGGGGAGGGTCAGCCCCAGCATTTT. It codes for CASSYRGEGQPQHF.